The entry that follows covers one TCR beta chain sequence. This clonotype was observed a few times. Its target antigen remains unknown. It has no much larger one-base neighbor in the sample; base qualities were not kept. From a lookup of the germline V gene, CDR1 and CDR2 are SGDLS and YYNGEE. V is pared back by 2 bases and J by 3 bases, with 15 bases lying between the germline termini. The CDR3, from cysteine to phenylalanine, totals 15 residues. Left in the record is the CDR3 DNA by itself, 45 bases read in frame from the first base. This specimen comes from a study of CD8+CD57+ T cells in acquired aplastic anemia (dated by TCRdb to 2016 to 2018). In the study overall: DNA extracted from sorted CD4+ and CD8+ cells had a mean of about 3.3 ug, with a range of roughly 0.19 to 27.4 ug. A CD8+CD57+ expansion meant a frequency higher than the mean frequency seen in healthy subjects. The research as a whole found: Around 27 CD8+ CDR3 sequences were found to be shared between patients and controls, but these sequences appeared to be highly expressed in patients and within the immunodominant clones of the patients. CD8+ Simpson's diversity did not differ significantly between patients and healthy controls (P=0.060).

Patients chosen for sequencing had shown expansion of CD8+CD57+ cells by flow cytometry. Severe acquired aplastic anemia was diagnosed in all patients according to International Study of Aplastic Anemia and Agranulocytosis and Camitta criteria. At the time blood was sampled, none of the patients had received any therapy. In the study, sorted CD4+ and CD8+ blood T cells from patients with severe aplastic anemia and from healthy subjects underwent deep sequencing of TCR repertoires. Patients were enrolled under clinicaltrials.gov protocols 00001620, 01623167, 00001397, 00071045, 00081523 and 00961064 in the USA. Ficoll-Paque density gradient centrifugation was used to isolate peripheral blood mononuclear cells. Before DNA extraction, CD4+ and CD8+ T cells were sorted by FACS or by magnetic beads. Profiling of TCR beta VDJ combinations and CDR3 sequences used genomic DNA as the template. An Illumina HiSeq 2000 was the platform used for TCR repertoire sequencing. In the original analysis: Repertoires were assessed using TRBV/TRBJ rearrangement plots, CDR3 size and DJ length profiles, and Simpson's diversity index. The most abundant DNA sequence in the deep sequencing data was defined as the immunodominant clone. CDR3 amino acid sequences were screened for sharing across subjects and compared with published repertoires and the VDJdb database. TCRdb reworked the public reads: Q25 trimming with fastp, MiXCR clone assembly, productive beta chains retained. Each CDR3 protein appears once, grouped with its most common genes and DNA. The V and J calls and clone size come from TCRdb's table, not from the authors' own analysis. The table for this sample lists around 430,000 distinct CDR3 sequences; roughly a third of them were counted only once. The leading ten clones occupy around 0.82% of the sample.

The sample consisted of sorted CD4+, CD8+, or CD8+CD57+ T cells (not recorded which) from PBMCs. Here the chain combines TRBV9 and TRBJ2-7, with the D call tentatively TRBD1 or TRBD2, each fitting 6 bases. This sequence originates from a human donor with aplastic anemia. In nucleotide form, the sequence is TGTGCCAGCAGCGTTTCCGGGGGCCCCCTCTACGAGCAGTACTTC. Translated, this gives CASSVSGGPLYEQYF.